This T cell receptor beta chain comes out of a study of blood T cells in healthy people across ages. Looking at the study overall: The template switching approach captured approximately one barcoded beta molecule for every two T cells.

Sample-barcoded 5' priming and a J-beta primer mix drove a second PCR of about 6 to 12 cycles. All cDNA molecules were each tagged by a template-switch adaptor with 12 random nucleotides. One entry per CDR3 protein results from TCRdb running MiXCR on the 5' RACE reads. Of around 1,500,000 distinct CDR3 sequences listed, 35% to 45% are singletons. Study-level points and caveats: Unsorted PBMC material precluded a definitive naive versus antigen-experienced comparison. The study found more naive CD4+ cells and higher diversity in long-lived than aged donors.

CDR3 size: 15 residues. V was cut by 3 bases and J by 3 bases, with 13 bases left in between. The germline gives CDR1 WSHSY, CDR2 SAAADI. The sample holds a few counts of this clonotype. No antigen is known for it. Input material: blood. This TCR was recovered from a young woman in good health. The chain employs TRBV10-2 and TRBJ2-3, with a possible D match to TRBD2 (6 bases). As DNA, the CDR3 is TGCGCCAGCAGTGATGGGCAGGCGGGGACAGATACGCAGTATTTT. Its translation is CASSDGQAGTDTQYF.